This TCR beta chain was recorded in a study of PD-1 blockade in classical Hodgkin lymphoma. Germline-derived CDR1 and CDR2 are MNHNS and SASEGT. Deletions cut 4 bases from V and 2 bases from J, with 15 bases between. The CDR3 is 16 residues long. With regard to this clone: The antigen remains unidentified.

Relapses following autologous stem cell transplantation were seen in all patients, with brentuximab vedotin exposure varying. Magnetic negative selection, applied to thawed PBMCs, was used to isolate the CD8+ T cells. General study findings and limits: Reports described newly diagnosed patients as having lower baseline TCR diversity than healthy donors. Whatever underlies the repertoire differences (possibly disease activity or prior therapy) remains undefined. The study found that TCR diversity rose significantly by C4D1 in CD4+ but not CD8+ cells.

Here immunoSEQ multiplex PCR was the method, and the copy in TCRdb shows in-frame clones only, minus some. The table records more than 5,500 clones, roughly 53% of them present only once. The specimen comprised CD8+ T cells from blood, sampled at baseline. The chain combines TRBV6-1 with TRBJ1-5; TRBD1 is a possible D gene (6 bases). The sequence derives from a human donor with classical Hodgkin lymphoma. The CDR3 nucleotides are TGTGCCAGCAGTGTCCCTATCGCAGGGGGCAATCAGCCCCAGCATTTT. It is translated as CASSVPIAGGNQPQHF.